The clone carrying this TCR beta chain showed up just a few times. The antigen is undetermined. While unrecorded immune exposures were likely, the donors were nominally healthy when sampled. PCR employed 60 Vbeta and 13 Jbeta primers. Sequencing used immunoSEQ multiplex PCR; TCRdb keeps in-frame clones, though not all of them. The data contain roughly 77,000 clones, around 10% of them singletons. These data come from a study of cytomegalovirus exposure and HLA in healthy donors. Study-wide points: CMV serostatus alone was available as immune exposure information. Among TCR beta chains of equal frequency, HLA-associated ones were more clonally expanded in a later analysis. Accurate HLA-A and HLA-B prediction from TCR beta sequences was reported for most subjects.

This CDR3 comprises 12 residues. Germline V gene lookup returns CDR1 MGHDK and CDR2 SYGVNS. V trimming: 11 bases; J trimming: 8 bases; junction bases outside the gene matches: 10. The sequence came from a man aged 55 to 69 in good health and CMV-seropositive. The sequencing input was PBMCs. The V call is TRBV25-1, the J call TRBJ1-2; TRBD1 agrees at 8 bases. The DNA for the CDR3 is TGTGCCGGACAGGGCCCGGGGGGAGGCTACACCTTC. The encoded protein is CAGQGPGGGYTF.